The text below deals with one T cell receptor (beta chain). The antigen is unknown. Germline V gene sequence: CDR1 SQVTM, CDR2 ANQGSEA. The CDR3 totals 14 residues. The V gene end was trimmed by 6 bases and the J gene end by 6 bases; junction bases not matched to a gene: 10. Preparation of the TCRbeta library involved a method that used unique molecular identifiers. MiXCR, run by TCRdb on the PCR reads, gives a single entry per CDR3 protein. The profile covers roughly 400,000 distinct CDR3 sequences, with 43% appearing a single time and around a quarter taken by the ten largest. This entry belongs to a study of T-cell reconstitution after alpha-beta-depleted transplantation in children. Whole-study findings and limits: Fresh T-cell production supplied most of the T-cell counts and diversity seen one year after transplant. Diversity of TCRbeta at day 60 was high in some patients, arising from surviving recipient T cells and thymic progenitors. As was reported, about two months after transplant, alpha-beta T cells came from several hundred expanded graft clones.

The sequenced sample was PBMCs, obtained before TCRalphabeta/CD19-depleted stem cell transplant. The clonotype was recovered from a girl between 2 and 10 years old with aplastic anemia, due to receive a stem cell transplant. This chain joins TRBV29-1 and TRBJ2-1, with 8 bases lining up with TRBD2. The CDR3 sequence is CSVPRAGGTNEQFF. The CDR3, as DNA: TGCAGCGTCCCCCGGGCGGGAGGCACCAATGAGCAGTTCTTC.